The 16 T cell receptor beta chains below come from one sample, sequenced in a study of CD8 T cells in ankylosing spondylitis. MiXCR, run by TCRdb on the 5' RACE reads, gives a single entry per CDR3 protein. The sample lists 270,000 or so distinct CDR3 sequences, approximately 20% seen once, with more than 25% in the top ten. The sequenced sample consisted of blood, either unsorted or a sorted T cell fraction (not recorded which). The receptors derive from a male donor with ankylosing spondylitis or in good health (not recorded which).

Of note for this clonotype: Germline and junction disagree at one end, which may indicate a read error. V gene TRBV20-1 combines with J gene TRBJ1-4, with 8 bases fitting TRBD1. The CDR3 is made up of 13 amino acids. CDR1 DFQATT and CDR2 SNEGSKA come from the germline V gene (reference sequence). The CDR3 loop is CSARQGANEKPFF. The DNA of the CDR3 is TGCAGTGCTAGACAGGGGGCTAATGAAAAACCGTTTTTT.

The chain couples TRBV6-5 to TRBJ2-5; 12 bases map to TRBD2. With V trimmed by 2 bases and J by 5 bases, 3 bases remained unmatched. The CDR3 spans 15 residues. The germline V gene has CDR1 MNHEY and CDR2 SVGAGI. CDR3 nucleotide sequence: TGTGCCAGCAGTTACAGGCTAGCGGGAGGGGAGACCCAGTACTTC. This codes for CASSYRLAGGETQYF.

The chain combines TRBV4-1 with TRBJ1-5; D not resolved. Trimming removed 1 base from V and 4 bases from J, with 8 bases in between. CDR1 MGHRA and CDR2 YSYEKL come from the germline V gene. This CDR3 has 14 amino acids. The chain's CDR3 is CASSQGPGNQPQHF. In DNA form, the CDR3 reads TGCGCCAGCAGCCAAGGGCCGGGGAATCAGCCCCAGCATTTT.

This clonotype has more than one count but fewer than ten. The genes are TRBV29-1 and TRBJ1-2, with D possibly TRBD1 on 5 matching bases. CDR1 is SQVTM, CDR2 ANQGSEA, per germline. The CDR3 has 16 residues. The V end lost 1 base, the J end lost 3 bases, and 18 bases lay between the germline ends. As DNA, the CDR3 is TGCAGCGTTGAAGGTGGCCCGGGACCTTTCGACTATGGCTACACCTTC. This codes for CSVEGGPGPFDYGYTF.

There are a few counts of this clonotype. The V gene is TRBV6-5, the J gene TRBJ2-7; a possible D gene is TRBD1 (6 bases). The germline V gene has CDR1 MNHEY and CDR2 SVGAGI. V gave up 0 bases and J gave up 4 bases, with 10 bases separating them. The CDR3 runs to 14 residues. The CDR3 here is CASSYSHRAYEQYF. In DNA form, the CDR3 reads TGTGCCAGCAGTTACTCTCACAGGGCTTACGAGCAGTACTTC.

The chain joins TRBV7-6 to TRBJ2-7; 8 positions agree with TRBD1. The CDR3 runs 18 residues. CDR1 and CDR2 from the germline V gene are SGHVS and FNYEAQ. With V trimmed by 5 bases and J by 4 bases, 19 bases remained unmatched. CDR3 sequence: CASSPVWGGGTGPYEQYF. The CDR3, as DNA: TGTGCCAGCAGCCCAGTCTGGGGTGGGGGGACAGGACCATACGAGCAGTACTTC.

The chain uses TRBV29-1 and TRBJ2-4; D is undetermined. The CDR3 totals 14 residues. The germline V gene has CDR1 SQVTM and CDR2 ANQGSEA. The V and J ends lost 0 bases and 8 bases respectively, with 14 bases between them. The CDR3 loop is CSVEDSRNSDIQYF. The CDR3 nucleotides are TGCAGCGTTGAAGATAGTCGGAATTCTGACATTCAGTACTTC.

The rearrangement links TRBV7-9 to TRBJ2-3; 7 bases align to TRBD1. The CDR3 consists of 14 residues. V lost 2 bases to trimming and J lost 4 bases; unmatched junction nucleotides: 3. The germline V gene has CDR1 SEHNR and CDR2 FQNEAQ (reference sequence). CDR3 nucleotides: TGTGCCAGCAGCTTAATCCAGGGGGCAGATACGCAGTATTTT. Its protein product is CASSLIQGADTQYF.

The V call is TRBV2, the J call TRBJ1-2; a weak D match, TRBD1 (6 bases). Per the germline V gene, CDR1 is SNHLY and CDR2 is FYNNEI. V dropped 2 bases and J dropped 3 bases, with 19 bases sitting between them. This CDR3 comprises 17 residues. CDR3 nucleotides: TGTGCCAGCAGTGAAAGGCAGGGGAGTGCCTTCGACTATGGCTACACCTTC. It specifies CASSERQGSAFDYGYTF. Full variable domain (outside the CDR3, taken from reference TRBV2 and TRBJ1-2): EPEVTQTPSHQVTQMGQEVILRCVPISNHLYFYWYRQILGQKVEFLVSFYNNEISEKSEIFDDQFSVERPDGSNFTLKIRSTKLEDSAMYFCASSERQGSAFDYGYTFGSGTRLTVV.

The gene calls are TRBV4-3 and TRBJ2-5; TRBD1 matches 8 bases. From germline, CDR1 is LGHNA and CDR2 YSLEER. The CDR3 spans 14 residues. Trimming cost V 4 bases and J 5 bases; bases outside gene matches: 6. CDR3 sequence (DNA): TGCGCCAGCAGCCTCCACAGGGGGGACGAGACCCAGTACTTC. This gives the protein CASSLHRGDETQYF.

The rearrangement uses TRBV27 and TRBJ2-2, with D perhaps matching TRBD2 (5 bases). The CDR3 runs 16 residues. V lost 5 bases to trimming and J lost 4 bases, with 17 bases between them. Germline loops: CDR1 MNHEY, CDR2 SMNVEV (reference sequence). CDR3 region: CASSVTRSGSTGELFF. CDR3 bases: TGTGCCAGCAGTGTCACTAGGTCGGGTAGCACCGGGGAGCTGTTTTTT.

This sequence joins TRBV11-2 and TRBJ2-3, with D perhaps matching TRBD1 (6 bases). CDR3 size: 13 residues. V was cut by 2 bases and J by 5 bases, with 8 bases left in between. Germline CDR1 reads SGHAT; CDR2 reads FQNNGV. CDR3 residues: CASSLTTGDTQYF. CDR3 nucleotides: TGTGCCAGCAGCTTAACGACAGGAGATACGCAGTATTTT.

This clonotype was detected a few times. The chain combines TRBV4-1 with TRBJ2-7; 9 bases fit TRBD1. This CDR3 has 16 amino acids. J lost 3 bases, V lost 1 base, and 7 bases had no gene match. Germline loops: CDR1 MGHRA, CDR2 YSYEKL. For the CDR3, the DNA is TGCGCCAGCAGCCAAGCCCCGACGGGACAGGGCTACGAGCAGTACTTC. This codes for CASSQAPTGQGYEQYF.

The rearrangement links TRBV20-1 to TRBJ2-1; 7 bases are a match to TRBD1. The CDR3 sequence is 14 residues long. CDR1 and CDR2 from the germline V gene are DFQATT and SNEGSKA (reference sequence). V shed 6 bases, J shed 3 bases, and the junction held 8 bases outside the gene matches. CDR3 sequence: CSATDRENYNEQFF. In DNA, the CDR3 is TGCAGTGCAACCGACAGGGAGAACTACAATGAGCAGTTCTTC.

This chain joins TRBV27 and TRBJ2-2, with D unresolved. The germline gives CDR1 MNHEY, CDR2 SMNVEV (reference sequence). The V end was cut by 7 bases, the J end by 4 bases, with 13 bases between. The CDR3 is 14 residues long. In DNA form, the CDR3 reads TGTGCCAGCACCGAACTTATGAGCACCGGGGAGCTGTTTTTT. It encodes CASTELMSTGELFF.

This clonotype was seen a few times. V usage is TRBV20-1 and J usage is TRBJ1-1, with a weak D call TRBD1 (5 bases). Germline V gene lookup returns CDR1 DFQATT and CDR2 SNEGSKA (reference sequence). CDR3 length equals 14 residues. The V end lost 6 bases, the J end lost 1 base, and 15 bases lay between the germline ends. CDR3 sequence: CSAPSPDRNTEAFF. CDR3 bases: TGCAGTGCCCCATCCCCCGACAGGAACACTGAAGCTTTCTTT.